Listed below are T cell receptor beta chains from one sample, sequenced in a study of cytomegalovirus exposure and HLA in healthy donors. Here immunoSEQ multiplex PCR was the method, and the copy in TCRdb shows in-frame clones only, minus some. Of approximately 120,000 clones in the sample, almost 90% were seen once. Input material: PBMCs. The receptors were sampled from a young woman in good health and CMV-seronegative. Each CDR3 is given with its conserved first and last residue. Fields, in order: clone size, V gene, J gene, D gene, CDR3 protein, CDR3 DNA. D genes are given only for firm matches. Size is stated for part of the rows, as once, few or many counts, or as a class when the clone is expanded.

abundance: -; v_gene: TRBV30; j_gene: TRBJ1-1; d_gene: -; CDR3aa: CAWSVGGLSEAFF; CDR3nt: TGTGCCTGGAGTGTGGGGGGGTTATCTGAAGCTTTCTTT
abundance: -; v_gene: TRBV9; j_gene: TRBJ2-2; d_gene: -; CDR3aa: CASNQRVTGELFF; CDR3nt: TGTGCCAGCAACCAGAGGGTCACCGGGGAGCTGTTTTTT
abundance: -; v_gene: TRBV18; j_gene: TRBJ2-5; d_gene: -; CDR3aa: CASTLQETQYF; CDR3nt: TGTGCCAGCACGCTACAAGAGACCCAGTACTTC
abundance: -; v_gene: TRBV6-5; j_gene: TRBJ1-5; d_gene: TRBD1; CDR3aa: CASSPQGGGVEPQHF; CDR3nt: TGTGCCAGCAGCCCTCAAGGGGGCGGAGTTGAGCCCCAGCATTTT
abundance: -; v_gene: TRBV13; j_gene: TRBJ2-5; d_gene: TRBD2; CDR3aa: CASSLRLAGQETQYF; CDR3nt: TGTGCCAGCAGCCTACGACTAGCGGGGCAAGAGACCCAGTACTTC
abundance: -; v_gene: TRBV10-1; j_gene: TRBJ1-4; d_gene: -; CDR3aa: CASWGLTTNEKLFF; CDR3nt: TGCGCCAGCTGGGGGCTTACAACTAATGAAAAACTGTTTTTT
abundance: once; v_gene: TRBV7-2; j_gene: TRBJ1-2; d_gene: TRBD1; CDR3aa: CASSLVGLGTGNYGYTF; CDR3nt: TGTGCCAGCAGCTTGGTCGGTTTAGGGACAGGGAACTATGGCTACACCTTC
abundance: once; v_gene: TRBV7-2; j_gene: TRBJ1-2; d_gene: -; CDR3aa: CASSLGREKGYTF; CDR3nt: TGTGCCAGCAGCTTAGGAAGGGAGAAGGGCTACACCTTC
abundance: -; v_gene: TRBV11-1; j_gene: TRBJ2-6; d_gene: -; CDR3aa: CASRLSGYSGANVLTF; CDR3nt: TGTGCCAGTAGGCTTAGCGGCTACTCTGGGGCCAACGTCCTGACTTTC
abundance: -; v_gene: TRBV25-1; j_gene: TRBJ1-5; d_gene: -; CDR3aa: CASSEHSRAQPQHF; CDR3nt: TGTGCCAGCAGTGAACACTCCAGGGCCCAGCCCCAGCATTTT
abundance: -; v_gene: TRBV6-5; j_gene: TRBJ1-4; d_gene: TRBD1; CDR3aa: CASSKQGVHEKLFF; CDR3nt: TGTGCCAGCAGCAAACAGGGGGTACATGAAAAACTGTTTTTT
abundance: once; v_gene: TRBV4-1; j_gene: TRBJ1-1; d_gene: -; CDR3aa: CASSPMTGGYTEAFF; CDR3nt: TGCGCCAGCAGCCCTATGACCGGGGGGTACACTGAAGCTTTCTTT
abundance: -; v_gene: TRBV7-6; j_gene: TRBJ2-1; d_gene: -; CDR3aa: CASSSPDRYYNEQFF; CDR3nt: TGTGCCAGCAGCTCTCCAGACAGGTACTACAATGAGCAGTTCTTC